The 23 T cell receptor beta chains reported below all come from one sample, sequenced in a study of beta chain features in type 1 diabetes. Sequencing targeted expressed TCRB transcripts, as all isolated RNA had been reverse transcribed. Profiling relied on immunoSEQ multiplex PCR, and the TCRdb table lists in-frame clones only, not all of them. Of 150,000 to 200,000 clones detected, less than 9.5% appear once; the ten largest clones hold over 2%. What was sequenced was central memory CD4+ T cells from blood. These receptors were collected from a woman between 18 and 30 years old in good health.

The chain recombines TRBV21-1 with TRBJ1-2; the table's D gene call, TRBD1, was not cross checked with the DNA. TRBV21-1 is given as a pseudogene. The CDR3 consists of 14 residues. For the CDR3, the DNA is TGTGCCAGCAGTAGACAGGGTACGAACTATGGCTACACCTTC. As protein: CASSRQGTNYGYTF.

The chain combines TRBV9 with TRBJ2-3; D is possibly TRBD2 (6 bases). V was cut by 2 bases and J by 0 bases, with 16 bases left in between. The CDR3 spans 17 residues. CDR1 SGDLS and CDR2 YYNGEE come from the germline V gene. DNA of the CDR3: TGTGCCAGCAGCGTCCGGCCGGGACGGGGGAGCACAGATACGCAGTATTTT. The encoded protein is CASSVRPGRGSTDTQYF. The full variable domain, rest sourced from reference TRBV9 and TRBJ2-3, is DSGVTQTPKHLITATGQRVTLRCSPRSGDLSVYWYQQSLDQGLQFLIQYYNGEERAKGNILERFSAQQFPDLHSELNLSSLELGDSALYFCASSVRPGRGSTDTQYFGPGTRLTVL.

Here the CDR3 DNA reads TGTGCCAGCAGCGTACCCCAGGGCCCCACTGGAAACACCATATATTTT. Translation: CASSVPQGPTGNTIYF. The chain carries TRBV21-1 and TRBJ1-3; the table's D call, TRBD1, has no DNA check behind it. TRBV21-1 is a documented pseudogene. This CDR3 is 16 amino acids long.

A few counts support this clone. The V and J genes are TRBV9 and TRBJ1-1; 7 bases map to TRBD1. Germline CDR1 reads SGDLS; CDR2 reads YYNGEE. J gave up 1 base and V 4 bases, and 7 bases lay outside the gene matches. The CDR3 consists of 15 residues. CDR3 amino acids: CASSPTTGWNTEAFF. CDR3 in DNA: TGTGCCAGCAGCCCTACGACAGGGTGGAACACTGAAGCTTTCTTT.

This chain joins TRBV7-2 and TRBJ1-3, with TRBD1 as a possible D gene (5 bases). V lost 8 bases, J lost 1 base, and 12 bases lay in between. The CDR3 sequence is 14 residues long. Germline V CDR1 and CDR2: SGHTA, FQGNSA. CDR3 sequence: CASRLTGSGNTIYF. The CDR3 bases are TGTGCCAGCCGCCTAACAGGTTCTGGAAACACCATATATTTT.

In its sample, this clone was seen a few times. The chain couples TRBV11-2 to TRBJ2-7; D remains ambiguous. Trimming stripped 6 bases from V and 0 bases from J, with 12 bases between. This CDR3 is 14 amino acids long. Germline CDR1 is SGHAT and CDR2 is FQNNGV. CDR3 sequence: CASRMGFSSYEQYF. The CDR3 DNA reads as TGTGCCAGCAGGATGGGCTTCTCCTCCTACGAGCAGTACTTC.

CDR3: CASSQLGTGAGYGYTF. Here the CDR3 DNA reads TGTGCCAGCAGCCAACTAGGGACAGGGGCTGGCTATGGCTACACCTTC. The chain recombines TRBV4-2 with TRBJ1-2, with 10 bases matching TRBD1. This CDR3 is built from 16 residues. Germline V lookup: CDR1 LGHNA, CDR2 YNFKEQ. V shed 2 bases, J shed 4 bases, and the junction held 7 bases outside the gene matches.

This clone was observed a handful of times. This chain uses TRBV5-1 with TRBJ1-3; maybe TRBD1 (6 bases). The CDR3 is 14 amino acids. Trimming pared 3 bases from V and 0 bases from J, leaving 7 bases between. The germline gives CDR1 SGHRS, CDR2 YFSETQ. The CDR3, as DNA: TGCGCCAGCAGCTCGGGACACTCTGGAAACACCATATATTTT. This encodes CASSSGHSGNTIYF.

There are a few counts of this clone. The chain is built from TRBV30 and TRBJ2-7, with D perhaps TRBD1 (5 bases). Germline V gives CDR1 GTSNPN, CDR2 SVGIG (reference sequence). V lost 3 bases to trimming and J lost 0 bases, with 12 bases between them. The length of the CDR3 is 14 residues. The CDR3 sequence is CAWSRTRSSYEQYF. The CDR3 bases are TGTGCCTGGAGCCGGACACGTTCCTCCTACGAGCAGTACTTC.

This clone has just one count. The rearrangement joins TRBV5-5 to TRBJ2-1; 8 bases line up with TRBD2. J gave up 6 bases and V 2 bases, and 4 bases lay outside the gene matches. The CDR3 contains 14 residues. Germline V gene lookup returns CDR1 SGHKS and CDR2 YYEKEE (reference sequence). CDR3 residues: CASSLLAESNEQFF. CDR3 sequence (DNA): TGTGCCAGCAGCTTACTAGCGGAGAGCAATGAGCAGTTCTTC.

This clone turned up a few times. V is TRBV5-6 and J is TRBJ2-1; 11 positions agree with TRBD2. Germline loops: CDR1 SGHDT, CDR2 YYEEEE. V trimming: 0 bases; J trimming: 1 base; junction bases outside the gene matches: 6. The CDR3 loop spans 18 amino acids. CDR3 DNA sequence: TGTGCCAGCAGCTTGGATAGCGGGGGGGCAAGATCCTACAATGAGCAGTTCTTC. Translating gives CASSLDSGGARSYNEQFF.

This clone occurred a few times. The CDR3 region has the DNA TGTGCCAGCCGCCGGGGGGTTTATTCGGTGGAGACCTTC. Protein: CASRRGVYSVETF. The chain is built from TRBV6-5 and TRBJ1-2; TRBD1 is a possible D gene (5 bases). Trimming took 8 bases from V and 14 from J, leaving 24 bases between them. CDR3 length: 13 amino acids. Per germline, CDR1 MNHEY and CDR2 SVGAGI.

This clone has ten or more counts. V and J are TRBV2 and TRBJ2-4; the D is unclear. Trimming stripped 1 base from V and 12 bases from J, with 7 bases between. The CDR3 extends over 11 amino acids. In germline, CDR1 is SNHLY, CDR2 FYNNEI. The CDR3 reads CASSEGGTQYF. The DNA of the CDR3 is TGTGCCAGCAGTGAAGGTGGCACTCAGTACTTC.

This clone was observed a few times. This rearrangement joins TRBV2 to TRBJ2-5; TRBD1 might be the D (5 bases). V lost 4 bases to trimming and J lost 3 bases, with 9 bases between them. The length of the CDR3 is 13 residues. CDR1 and CDR2 from the germline V gene are SNHLY and FYNNEI. The CDR3 is CASSALGEETQYF. In DNA, the CDR3 is TGTGCCAGCAGTGCTCTAGGGGAAGAGACCCAGTACTTC. The full variable domain, in which reference TRBV2 and TRBJ2-5 provide the parts outside the CDR3, is EPEVTQTPSHQVTQMGQEVILRCVPISNHLYFYWYRQILGQKVEFLVSFYNNEISEKSEIFDDQFSVERPDGSNFTLKIRSTKLEDSAMYFCASSALGEETQYFGPGTRLLVL.

This clone was picked up a small number of times. The chain recombines TRBV9 with TRBJ2-3, with 8 positions matching TRBD1. The CDR3 covers 18 residues. Per germline, CDR1 SGDLS and CDR2 YYNGEE. With 4 bases clipped from V and 2 bases from J, the junction kept 15 bases outside the gene matches. The CDR3 is CASSPRGVGTGPTDTQYF. CDR3 in DNA: TGTGCCAGCAGCCCAAGAGGTGTCGGGACAGGACCCACAGATACGCAGTATTTT.

The rearrangement uses TRBV7-6 and TRBJ2-5, with 13 bases matching TRBD2. Germline CDR1 and CDR2: SGHVS and FNYEAQ. This CDR3 has 16 amino acids. The V and J ends lost 5 bases and 5 bases, in that order; junction bases with no gene match: 8. CDR3 region: CASSPGGLAGVETQYF. The CDR3 nucleotides are TGTGCCAGCAGCCCAGGCGGACTAGCGGGAGTTGAGACCCAGTACTTC.

In this sample, this clone is medium-sized. V and J are TRBV12-5 and TRBJ2-1; no clear D gene. Germline CDR1 LGHNT, CDR2 FRNRAP. The CDR3 is 15 residues long. The V and J ends lost 0 bases and 11 bases respectively, with 17 bases between them. CDR3 sequence: CASGLVGWQVRKQFF. For the CDR3, the DNA is TGTGCTAGTGGTTTGGTAGGTTGGCAGGTCAGGAAGCAGTTCTTC.

This clone was found a few times. The V call is TRBV5-1, the J call TRBJ2-5, with 7 bases that match TRBD1. The better agreement between TRBJ2-7 and the DNA end casts doubt on the J call. Germline CDR1 reads SGHRS; CDR2 reads YFSETQ. The CDR3 totals 14 residues. The CDR3 here is CASSVQGDRDEQYF. CDR3 bases: TGCGCCAGCAGCGTGCAGGGGGATCGGGACGAGCAGTACTTC.

This clone occurred a few times. The rearrangement uses TRBV11-3 and TRBJ1-1; perhaps TRBD1 as D (5 bases). This CDR3 is built from 14 residues. The V gene lost 6 bases and the J gene lost 6 bases, with 17 bases spanning the gap. The germline V gene has CDR1 SGHNT and CDR2 YENEEA. The CDR3 DNA reads TGTGCCAGCAGGCGGGCGGGGGGAGGTCCTGAAGCTTTCTTT. The encoded protein is CASRRAGGGPEAFF.

This clone occurred once. The chain uses TRBV28 and TRBJ2-3; TRBD1 is a possible D gene (6 bases). The V end lost 8 bases, the J end lost 2 bases, and 17 bases lay between the germline ends. The CDR3 runs 15 residues. CDR1 is MDHEN, CDR2 SYDVKM, per germline. The DNA for the CDR3 is TGTGCCAGCCTGACTCCCCGACAGGCCACAGATACGCAGTATTTT. Translated, it gives CASLTPRQATDTQYF.

The V and J genes are TRBV4-3 and TRBJ2-1, with D maybe TRBD2 (7 bases). V lost 1 base and J lost 8, with 15 bases in between. This CDR3 region has 15 residues. Germline V lookup: CDR1 LGHNA, CDR2 YSLEER. CDR3 DNA: TGCGCCAGCAGCCAAGTTGGGGGGGCAGGCTATGAGCAGTTCTTC. Protein sequence: CASSQVGGAGYEQFF.

There are a few counts of this clone. The J gene is TRBJ1-5, the V gene TRBV9, with D possibly matching TRBD1 (6 bases). V dropped 6 bases and J dropped 7 bases, with 11 bases sitting between them. CDR1 is SGDLS and CDR2 is YYNGEE in the germline V gene. This CDR3 has 12 amino acids. Here the CDR3 reads CASIQGEQPQHF. CDR3 sequence (DNA): TGTGCCAGCATACAGGGAGAGCAGCCCCAGCATTTT.

This clone was counted only a few times. V gene TRBV4-1 combines with J gene TRBJ1-6; D might be TRBD1 (6 bases). V was cut by 0 bases and J by 3 bases, with 9 bases left in between. The length of the CDR3 is 16 residues. Germline V lookup: CDR1 MGHRA, CDR2 YSYEKL. CDR3 bases: TGCGCCAGCAGCCAAGAGGGCAGGGGCTATAATTCACCCCTCCACTTT. It encodes CASSQEGRGYNSPLHF.